This TCR beta chain was captured by sequencing in a study of tumor-infiltrating lymphocytes in localized non-small cell lung cancer. Study-wide points: TCRbeta sequencing showed higher T cell infiltration in tumors than uninvolved lung. Only some patients had TCR sequencing, depending on available tissue.

This CDR3 has 13 residues. The J segment lost 4 bases and the V segment lost 6 bases, leaving 6 bases of the junction unmatched. Germline values: CDR1 SGHAT, CDR2 FQNNGV. Profiled with immunoSEQ multiplex PCR; TCRdb holds only in-frame clones, not every one. The sample consists of around 7,000 clones, roughly three fifths of them appearing once. This clone was counted between two and nine times. The antigen is not known. The specimen was uninvolved lung tissue not adjacent to the tumor. The sequence derives from a human donor with non-small cell lung cancer. The chain carries TRBV11-2 and TRBJ2-7, with 7 bases identical to TRBD1. CDR3 region: CASRFTGEYEQYF. CDR3 DNA sequence: TGTGCCAGCAGATTTACAGGGGAATACGAGCAGTACTTC.